Only one count was recorded for the clone carrying this T cell receptor (beta chain). Source study methods: Using reference gene primer amplification, nucleated cell counts were estimated. Measured with immunoSEQ multiplex PCR; TCRdb has only the in-frame clones, and not every one. Clone size and V and J calls were adopted from that table, with D and trimming inferred from the DNA. The sample has about 190,000 clones, about 85% seen once; the top ten hold approximately 5%. Germline CDR1 LGHNA, CDR2 YNFKEQ. The V gene lost 4 bases and the J gene lost 3 bases, with 16 bases spanning the gap. The CDR3 has 16 amino acids. These data come from a study of blood T cell repertoires in COVID-19. Study summary: The analysed material was cDNA or gDNA that came from T cells, B-cell-depleted T cells, or PBMCs.

What was sequenced was peripheral blood. The chain couples TRBV4-2 to TRBJ2-1; the D is unclear. The sequence derives from an elderly woman with acute or convalescent COVID-19. DNA of the CDR3: TGTGCCAGCAGCCCAGTTCGATTGGCCATCTACAATGAGCAGTTCTTC. Translated: CASSPVRLAIYNEQFF.